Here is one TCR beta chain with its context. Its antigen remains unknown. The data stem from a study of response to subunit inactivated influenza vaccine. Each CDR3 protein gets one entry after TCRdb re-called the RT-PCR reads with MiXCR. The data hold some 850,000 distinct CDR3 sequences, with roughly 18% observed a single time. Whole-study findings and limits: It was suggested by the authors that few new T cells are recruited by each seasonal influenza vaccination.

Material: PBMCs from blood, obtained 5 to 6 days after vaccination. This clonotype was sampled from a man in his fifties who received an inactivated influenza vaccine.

CDR3 DNA: TGCAGTGCTAGAGATCTGCAGGTCCAGCGAAATACGCAGTATTTT. Amino acids: CSARDLQVQRNTQYF. The chain combines TRBV20-1 with TRBJ2-3; D not certain. The CDR3 is 15 residues long. V shed 0 bases and J shed 7 bases, with 17 bases lying between them. Germline CDR1 reads DFQATT; CDR2 reads SNEGSKA (reference sequence).